Following are 25 T cell receptor beta chains from one sample sequenced in a study of CD8+ T cells in alopecia areata. Extraction of RNA preceded its reverse transcription into cDNA, which served as the sequencing template. Produced via immunoSEQ multiplex PCR; TCRdb's table is partial and in-frame only. The sample holds around 210,000 clones; over 60% are singletons and the top ten take about 4.2%. Treatment of the sample: oral pan-JAK inhibitor, 5-10 mg twice daily. The sample here was CD4+ T cells sorted from blood, taken at week 4, from a patient treated with tofacitinib. These receptors came from a human donor with alopecia areata.

The rearrangement uses TRBV6-5 and TRBJ2-7; D unresolved. The germline V and J ends were trimmed by 8 bases and 0 bases, with 11 bases remaining between them. The CDR3 extends over 13 amino acids. CDR1 is MNHEY and CDR2 is SVGAGI in the germline V gene. CDR3 in DNA: TGTGCCAGCGGGTTCACGAGCTCCTACGAGCAGTACTTC. It yields the protein CASGFTSSYEQYF.

J is TRBJ1-2 and V is TRBV7-2; no clear D. Trimming shortened V by 2 bases and J by 7 bases, and 5 bases separated the two germline ends. CDR1 and CDR2 from the germline V gene are SGHTA and FQGNSA. The length of the CDR3 is 11 residues. The CDR3 DNA reads TGTGCCAGCAGCTTAACCCTTGGCTACACCTTC. As protein: CASSLTLGYTF.

A remark on this clone: The CDR3 ends on some other residue instead of the conserved phenylalanine or tryptophan, so this is likely a read error. V usage is TRBV10-3 and J usage is TRBJ1-2; D is unclear. Trimming pared 5 bases from V and 6 bases from J, leaving 13 bases between. Germline V gene data show CDR1 as ENHRY and CDR2 as SYGVKD. CDR3 length: 13 residues. CDR3 nucleotide sequence: TGTGCCATCAGTTCGCAAGGGAATAATGGCTACACCCTC. Amino acid sequence: CAISSQGNNGYTL.

The chain uses TRBV25-1 and TRBJ1-5; D is ambiguous. CDR3 length: 12 amino acids. V lost 5 bases to trimming and J lost 4 bases, with 6 bases between them. Germline CDR1 and CDR2: MGHDK and SYGVNS. As DNA, the CDR3 is TGTGCCAGCAGTTTCGTGAATCAGCCCCAGCATTTT. Amino acids: CASSFVNQPQHF.

The V gene is TRBV7-2, the J gene TRBJ1-6; D is undetermined. V lost 2 bases and J lost 10, with 9 bases in between. The CDR3 is 13 amino acids. Germline values: CDR1 SGHTA, CDR2 FQGNSA. This CDR3 reads CASSLSRESPLHF. DNA for the CDR3: TGTGCCAGCAGCTTATCGAGGGAGTCACCCCTCCACTTT.

The chain combines TRBV29-1 with TRBJ1-2; maybe TRBD1 (6 bases). The CDR3 totals 15 residues. V was trimmed by 4 bases and J by 4 bases, leaving 19 bases between them. Germline V gene data show CDR1 as SQVTM and CDR2 as ANQGSEA. CDR3 amino acids: CSVGGGGSWSYGYTF. DNA for the CDR3: TGCAGCGTTGGCGGAGGGGGGAGTTGGAGCTATGGCTACACCTTC.

This sequence joins TRBV5-8 and TRBJ1-2; no clear D gene. This CDR3 is built from 15 residues. The V end lost 7 bases, the J end lost 2 bases, and 18 bases lay between the germline ends. Looked up from germline, CDR1 is SGHTS and CDR2 is YDEGEE. The CDR3 nucleotides read TGTGCCAGCCTAACCACGCAGGACTTAAACTATGGCTACACCTTC. It translates to CASLTTQDLNYGYTF. Together with reference TRBV5-8 and TRBJ1-2, the CDR3 gives the full variable domain: EAGVTQSPTHLIKTRGQQATLRCSPISGHTSVYWYQQALGLGLQFLLWYDEGEERNRGNFPPRFSGRQFPNYSSELNVNALELEDSALYLCASLTTQDLNYGYTFGSGTRLTVV.

This clone was seen only a few times. The V gene is TRBV4-3, the J gene TRBJ1-2; tentatively, D is TRBD1 (6 bases). V was clipped by 0 bases and J by 2 bases, with 10 bases between them. This CDR3 has 15 amino acids. CDR1 and CDR2 (germline): LGHNA, YSLEER. CDR3 residues: CASSQDPRGNYGYTF. DNA of the CDR3: TGCGCCAGCAGCCAAGATCCAAGGGGGAACTATGGCTACACCTTC.

The rearrangement links TRBV30 to TRBJ2-6; no definite D call. This CDR3 contains 16 residues. The V and J ends lost 3 bases and 0 bases respectively, with 12 bases between them. Germline V gene sequence: CDR1 GTSNPN, CDR2 SVGIG (reference sequence). CDR3 nucleotide sequence: TGTGCCTGGAGGGGGTTCAGAGGCTCTGGGGCCAACGTCCTGACTTTC. As protein: CAWRGFRGSGANVLTF.

This chain links TRBV5-1 with TRBJ2-3; D uncertain. Germline values: CDR1 SGHRS, CDR2 YFSETQ. There are 15 residues in the CDR3. V gave up 0 bases and J gave up 2 bases, with 10 bases separating them. The CDR3 coding sequence is TGCGCCAGCAGCTTGGCTGGTAAGACCACAGATACGCAGTATTTT. It translates to CASSLAGKTTDTQYF. Supplemented by reference TRBV5-1 and TRBJ2-3, the full variable domain reads KAGVTQTPRYLIKTRGQQVTLSCSPISGHRSVSWYQQTPGQGLQFLFEYFSETQRNKGNFPGRFSGRQFSNSRSEMNVSTLELGDSALYLCASSLAGKTTDTQYFGPGTRLTVL.

This clone was recorded a few times. An end of the junction differs from the germline gene, which may be a read error. V and J are TRBV7-7 and TRBJ2-1; D gene ambiguous. The CDR3 sequence is 15 residues long. The germline gives CDR1 SSHAT, CDR2 FNYEAQ (reference sequence). The CDR3: CASSSAPGAVGEQFF. CDR3 in DNA: TGTGCTAGCAGCTCAGCCCCAGGCGCCGTAGGTGAGCAGTTCTTC.

Only a few counts were recorded for this clone. The chain couples TRBV7-8 to TRBJ2-5; D ambiguous. CDR1 and CDR2 from the germline V gene are SGHVS and FQNEAQ. V shed 5 bases and J shed 3 bases, with 10 bases lying between them. The CDR3 spans 13 residues. The CDR3 is CASSPRLKETQYF. The CDR3 DNA reads TGTGCCAGCAGCCCCCGTCTGAAAGAGACCCAGTACTTC.

This clone was seen more than once but under ten times. The rearrangement uses TRBV5-5 and TRBJ1-4; D gene ambiguous. CDR3 length: 16 residues. Trimming stripped 1 base from V and 0 bases from J, with 10 bases between. The V gene's germline CDR1 is SGHKS and CDR2 YYEKEE (reference sequence). The CDR3: CASSLTLLATNEKLFF. The CDR3 DNA reads as TGTGCCAGCAGCTTGACCCTCCTAGCAACTAATGAAAAACTGTTTTTT.

This clone was picked up a small number of times. V gene TRBV29-1 combines with J gene TRBJ2-7; the match to TRBD1 covers 9 bases. CDR1 is SQVTM and CDR2 is ANQGSEA in the germline V gene. V shed 6 bases, J shed 0 bases, and the junction held 3 bases outside the gene matches. CDR3 length: 13 amino acids. The CDR3 sequence is CSVGTGNSYEQYF. The DNA of the CDR3 is TGCAGCGTAGGGACAGGGAACTCCTACGAGCAGTACTTC.

This clone turned up a few times. The V gene is TRBV5-1, the J gene TRBJ2-5; D perhaps matches TRBD2 (5 bases). This CDR3 has 16 amino acids. CDR1 SGHRS and CDR2 YFSETQ come from the germline V gene. V lost 0 bases and J lost 5, with 17 bases in between. The CDR3 is CASSLATTRLSETQYF. The DNA of the CDR3 is TGCGCCAGCAGCTTGGCAACTACTAGGTTGTCGGAGACCCAGTACTTC.

V is TRBV6-5 and J is TRBJ2-2; D not resolved. CDR3 length equals 13 residues. V lost 8 bases and J 7 bases, leaving 14 bases between the germline ends. Per the germline V gene, CDR1 is MNHEY and CDR2 is SVGAGI. The CDR3 region has the DNA TGTGCCAGCGCCATACTGGCTCGCGGGGAGCTGTTTTTT. As protein: CASAILARGELFF.

This clone turned up a few times. The J gene is TRBJ2-5, the V gene TRBV7-2; TRBD2 aligns across 14 bases. The CDR3 has 16 residues. The germline CDR1 and CDR2 sequences are SGHTA and FQGNSA. The trim removed 5 bases at V and 0 bases at J, leaving 2 bases unmatched. The CDR3 protein is CASSRGLAGDQETQYF. DNA of the CDR3: TGTGCCAGCAGCCGGGGACTAGCGGGGGACCAAGAGACCCAGTACTTC.

The chain couples TRBV10-3 to TRBJ1-5; perhaps TRBD1 as D (5 bases). CDR1 is ENHRY and CDR2 is SYGVKD in the germline V gene. Trimming stripped 3 bases from V and 3 bases from J, with 12 bases between. The CDR3 contains 15 residues. The CDR3 region has the DNA TGTGCCATCAGTGACCAAACAGGTCCCAATCAGCCCCAGCATTTT. Translation gives CAISDQTGPNQPQHF.

This clone was counted a few times. The chain recombines TRBV27 with TRBJ2-1, with TRBD1 as a possible D gene (5 bases). The ends were cut back, 6 bases at V and 11 bases at J, with 17 bases in the middle. This CDR3 has 13 residues. Germline V gene lookup returns CDR1 MNHEY and CDR2 SMNVEV (reference sequence). The CDR3 nucleotides are TGTGCCAGCAGGTGGTCAGGGCTCGGCCAGCAGTTCTTC. Its translation: CASRWSGLGQQFF.

Concerning this clone itself: One end of the junction is discordant with germline, which a read error may explain. The chain uses TRBV19 and TRBJ1-1; D gene unclear. This CDR3 region has 13 residues. Germline lookup yields CDR1 LNHDA and CDR2 SQIVND (reference sequence). This chain's CDR3 is CTSSPVGNTEAFF. In nucleotides, the CDR3 is TGTACCAGTAGTCCGGTTGGGAACACTGAAGCTTTCTTT.

The chain links TRBV29-1 to TRBJ2-1; D is uncertain. V lost 3 bases to trimming and J lost 9 bases, with 18 bases between them. Germline V CDR1 and CDR2: SQVTM, ANQGSEA. The CDR3 consists of 14 residues. The CDR3, as DNA: TGCAGCGTTGAGAAAGGGTCCAGCTTAGGTGAGCAGTTCTTC. It is translated as CSVEKGSSLGEQFF.

This rearrangement joins TRBV7-2 to TRBJ2-5; D assignment may be TRBD1 or TRBD2 (7 bases each). The CDR3 loop spans 16 amino acids. Per the germline V gene, CDR1 is SGHTA and CDR2 is FQGNSA. The germline V and J ends were trimmed by 4 bases and 4 bases, with 19 bases remaining between them. CDR3 nucleotide sequence: TGTGCCAGCAGCTCCCAGGGGGGGGCAGCTAGAGAGACCCAGTACTTC. Translation: CASSSQGGAARETQYF.

The rearrangement uses TRBV2 and TRBJ1-2; D uncertain. Trimming pared 7 bases from V and 4 bases from J, leaving 19 bases between. Germline CDR1 is SNHLY and CDR2 is FYNNEI. This CDR3 is 15 amino acids long. The CDR3 DNA sequence: TGTGCCAGCACCTCCTTGATGGGTGGGTTCTATGGCTACACCTTC. It is translated as CASTSLMGGFYGYTF.

At least ten counts were recorded for this clone. The V and J genes are TRBV10-3 and TRBJ1-5; D perhaps matches TRBD1 (5 bases). The germline CDR1 and CDR2 sequences are ENHRY and SYGVKD. This CDR3 has 14 amino acids. V lost 4 bases, J lost 7 bases, and 14 bases lay in between. The CDR3 DNA reads TGTGCCATCAGTGGAGGGGATGGAGGGCAGCCCCAGCATTTT. Translation gives CAISGGDGGQPQHF.

CDR3 region: CAISELAGVEQFF. CDR3 sequence (DNA): TGTGCCATCAGTGAACTAGCGGGGGTTGAGCAGTTCTTC. The chain carries TRBV10-3 and TRBJ2-1; 11 nucleotides align to TRBD2. V was pared by 3 bases and J by 9 bases, with 1 base of the junction left unmatched. This CDR3 spans 13 amino acids. Germline values: CDR1 ENHRY, CDR2 SYGVKD.